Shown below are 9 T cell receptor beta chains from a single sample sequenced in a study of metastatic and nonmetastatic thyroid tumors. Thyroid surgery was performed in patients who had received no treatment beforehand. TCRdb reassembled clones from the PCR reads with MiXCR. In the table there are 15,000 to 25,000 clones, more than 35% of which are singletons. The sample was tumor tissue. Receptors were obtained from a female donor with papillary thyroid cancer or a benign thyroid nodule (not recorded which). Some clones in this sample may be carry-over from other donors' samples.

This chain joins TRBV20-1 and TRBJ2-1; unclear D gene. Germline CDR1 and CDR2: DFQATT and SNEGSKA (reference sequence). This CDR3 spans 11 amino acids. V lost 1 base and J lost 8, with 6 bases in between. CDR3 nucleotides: TGCAGTGCTAGAGGGTTGGATGAGCAGTTCTTC. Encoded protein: CSARGLDEQFF.

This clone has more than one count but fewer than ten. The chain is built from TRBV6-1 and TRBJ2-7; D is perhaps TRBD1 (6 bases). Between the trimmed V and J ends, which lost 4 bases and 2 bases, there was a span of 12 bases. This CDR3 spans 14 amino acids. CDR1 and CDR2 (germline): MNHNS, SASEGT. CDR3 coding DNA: TGTGCCAGCAGTGTATCCAGGGGAACCTACGAGCAGTACTTC. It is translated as CASSVSRGTYEQYF.

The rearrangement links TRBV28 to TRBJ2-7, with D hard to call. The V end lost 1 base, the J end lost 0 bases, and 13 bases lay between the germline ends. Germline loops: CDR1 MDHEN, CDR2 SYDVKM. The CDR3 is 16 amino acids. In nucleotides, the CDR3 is TGTGCCAGCAGTTTATTTGGCGGATATAGCTCCTACGAGCAGTACTTC. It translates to CASSLFGGYSSYEQYF.

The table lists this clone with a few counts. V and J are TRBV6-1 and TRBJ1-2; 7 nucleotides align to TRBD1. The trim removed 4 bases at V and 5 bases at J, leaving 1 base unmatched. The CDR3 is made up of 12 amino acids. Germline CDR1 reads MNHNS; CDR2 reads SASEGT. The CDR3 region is CASSGTGYGYTF. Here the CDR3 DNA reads TGTGCCAGCAGTGGGACAGGTTATGGCTACACCTTC.

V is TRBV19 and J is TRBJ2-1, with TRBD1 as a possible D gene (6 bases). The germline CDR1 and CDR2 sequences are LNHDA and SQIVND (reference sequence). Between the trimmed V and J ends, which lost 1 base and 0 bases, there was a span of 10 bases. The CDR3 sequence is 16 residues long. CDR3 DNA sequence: TGTGCCAGTAGTATAGTTGGGACAATCTCCTACAATGAGCAGTTCTTC. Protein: CASSIVGTISYNEQFF.

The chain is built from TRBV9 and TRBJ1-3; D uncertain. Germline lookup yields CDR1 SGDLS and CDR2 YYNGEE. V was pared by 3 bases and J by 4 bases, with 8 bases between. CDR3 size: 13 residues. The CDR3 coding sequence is TGTGCCAGCAGCGCGGAGGGAGGAAACACCATATATTTT. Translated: CASSAEGGNTIYF.

The CDR3 sequence is CAWKQGGDEQFF. CDR3 nucleotides: TGTGCCTGGAAGCAGGGAGGAGATGAGCAGTTCTTC. The gene calls are TRBV30 and TRBJ2-1, with D possibly being TRBD2 (6 bases). Germline V lookup: CDR1 GTSNPN, CDR2 SVGIG (reference sequence). The CDR3 is made up of 12 amino acids. The V gene lost 4 bases and the J gene lost 8 bases, with 12 bases spanning the gap.

The CDR3 is CASSPGVYEQYF. Here the CDR3 DNA reads TGTGCCAGCTCACCAGGGGTCTACGAGCAGTACTTC. The chain links TRBV18 to TRBJ2-7; D gene unclear. The CDR3 runs 12 residues. Trimming left V 2 bases short and J 3 bases short, with 5 bases between. Looked up from germline, CDR1 is KGHSH and CDR2 is LQKENI.

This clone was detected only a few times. CDR3 loop: CASSFQLRGYTF. The CDR3, as DNA: TGTGCCAGCAGTTTCCAGTTACGTGGCTACACCTTC. The chain uses TRBV12-3 or TRBV12-4 and TRBJ1-2; D is undetermined. The CDR3 has 12 amino acids. V was shortened by 3 bases and J by 7 bases, with 9 bases between the two germline ends.